At least ten counts were recorded for the clone carrying this TCR beta chain. V was pared by 5 bases and J by 0 bases, with 14 bases between. CDR1 and CDR2 (germline): SGHRS, YFSETQ. This CDR3 contains 15 residues. The sample belongs to a study of CD8 T cells in ankylosing spondylitis. TCRdb recomputed calls from the 5' RACE reads with MiXCR, one row per CDR3 protein. The table has about 130,000 distinct CDR3 sequences, around 7% seen once. Sequencing was done on a sample of blood, either unsorted or a sorted T cell fraction (not recorded which). The J gene is TRBJ1-1, the V gene TRBV5-1, with a possible D match to TRBD1 (5 bases). The sequence came from a male donor with ankylosing spondylitis or in good health (not recorded which). In DNA form, the CDR3 reads TGCGCCAGCAGGGGGGGAGGCTACATGAACACTGAAGCTTTCTTT. It specifies CASRGGGYMNTEAFF.